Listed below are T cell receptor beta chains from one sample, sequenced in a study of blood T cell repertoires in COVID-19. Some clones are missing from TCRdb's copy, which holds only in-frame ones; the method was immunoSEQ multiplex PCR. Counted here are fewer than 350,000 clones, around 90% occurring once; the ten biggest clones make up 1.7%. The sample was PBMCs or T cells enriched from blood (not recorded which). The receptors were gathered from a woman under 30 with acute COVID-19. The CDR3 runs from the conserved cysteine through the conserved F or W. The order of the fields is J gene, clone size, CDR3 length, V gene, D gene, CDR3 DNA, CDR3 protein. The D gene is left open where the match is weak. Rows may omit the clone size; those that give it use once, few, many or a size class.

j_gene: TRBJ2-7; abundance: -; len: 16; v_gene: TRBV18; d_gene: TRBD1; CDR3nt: TGTGCCAGCTCACCCTCCTCCGGGACAGGGGGCGGCGAGCAGTACTTC; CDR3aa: CASSPSSGTGGGEQYF
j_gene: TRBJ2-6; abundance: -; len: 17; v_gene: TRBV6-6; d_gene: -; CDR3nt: TGTGCCAGCAGTCCTCGACCTTGGGAGGTTAGGGCCAACGTCCTGACTTTC; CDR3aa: CASSPRPWEVRANVLTF
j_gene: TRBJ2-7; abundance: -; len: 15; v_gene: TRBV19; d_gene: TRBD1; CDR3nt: TGTGCCAGTAGTCCGCCCGGGACAGGCGGTGTGAGTCAGTACTTC; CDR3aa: CASSPPGTGGVSQYF
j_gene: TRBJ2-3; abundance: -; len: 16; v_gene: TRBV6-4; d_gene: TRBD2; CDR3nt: TGTGCCAGCAGTCCTGGACTAGCGGGGGCCACAGATACGCAGTATTTT; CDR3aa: CASSPGLAGATDTQYF
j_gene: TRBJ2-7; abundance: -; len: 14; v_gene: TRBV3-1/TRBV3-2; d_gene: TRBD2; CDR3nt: TGTGCCAGCAGCCAAGTAAGCGGGAGCTACGAGCAGTACTTC; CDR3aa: CASSQVSGSYEQYF
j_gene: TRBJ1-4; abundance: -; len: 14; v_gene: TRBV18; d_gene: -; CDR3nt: TGTGCCAGCTCATCGCCCGAGGTGGGTGAAAAACTGTTTTTT; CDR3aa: CASSSPEVGEKLFF
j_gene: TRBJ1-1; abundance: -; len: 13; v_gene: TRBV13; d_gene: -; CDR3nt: TGTGCCAGCAGCTTAGACAGAAACACTGAAGCTTTCTTT; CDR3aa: CASSLDRNTEAFF
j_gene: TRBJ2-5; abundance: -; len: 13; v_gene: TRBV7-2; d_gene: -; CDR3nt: TGTGCCAGCAGGGGGACTGCTCGAGAGACCCAGTACTTC; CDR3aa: CASRGTARETQYF
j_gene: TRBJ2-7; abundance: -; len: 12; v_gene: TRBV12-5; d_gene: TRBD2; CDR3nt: TGTGCTAGTGGTTTCGGGGGGTACGAGCAGTACTTC; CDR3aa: CASGFGGYEQYF
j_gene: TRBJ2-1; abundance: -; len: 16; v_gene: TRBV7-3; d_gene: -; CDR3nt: TGTGCCAGCAGCTTATCGCGGGCCTCGGGATCGCATGAGCAGTTCTTC; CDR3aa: CASSLSRASGSHEQFF
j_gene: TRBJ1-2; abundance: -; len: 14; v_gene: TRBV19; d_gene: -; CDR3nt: TGTGCCAGTAGTTCCCAGGGATTGCTGGGAGGCTACACCTTC; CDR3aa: CASSSQGLLGGYTF
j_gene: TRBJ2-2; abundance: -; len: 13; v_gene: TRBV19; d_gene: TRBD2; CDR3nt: TGTGCCAGTACACGGGGGGGCACCGGGGAGCTGTTTTTT; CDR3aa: CASTRGGTGELFF
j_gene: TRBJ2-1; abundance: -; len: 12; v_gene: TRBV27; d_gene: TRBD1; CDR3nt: TGTGCCAGCAGTCCGACAGGGAATGAGCAGTTCTTC; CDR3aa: CASSPTGNEQFF
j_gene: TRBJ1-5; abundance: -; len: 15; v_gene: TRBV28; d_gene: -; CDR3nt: TGTGCCAGCGTTACCCGGACAACCAGTGATCAGCCCCAGCATTTT; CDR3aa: CASVTRTTSDQPQHF
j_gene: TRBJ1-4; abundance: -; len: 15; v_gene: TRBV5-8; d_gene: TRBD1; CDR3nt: TGTGCCAGCAGCTTGGGGGACAGGGTGAGCGAAAAACTGTTTTTT; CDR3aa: CASSLGDRVSEKLFF
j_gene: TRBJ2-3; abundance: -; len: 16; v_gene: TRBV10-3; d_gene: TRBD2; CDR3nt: TGTGCCATCAGTGGGGGACTAGCGGGTTTCACAGATACGCAGTATTTT; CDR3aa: CAISGGLAGFTDTQYF
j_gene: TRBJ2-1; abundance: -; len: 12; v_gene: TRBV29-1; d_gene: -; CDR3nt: TGCAGCGCCCCAAGTGGGGGCGGTGAGCAGTTCTTC; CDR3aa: CSAPSGGGEQFF
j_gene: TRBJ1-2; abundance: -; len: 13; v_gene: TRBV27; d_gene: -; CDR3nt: TGTGCCAGCCGGGACACCACTAACTATGGCTACACCTTC; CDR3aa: CASRDTTNYGYTF
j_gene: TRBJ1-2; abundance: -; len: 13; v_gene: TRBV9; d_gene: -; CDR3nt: TGTGCCAGCAGCGTAGCAGGGGTTTATGGCTACACCTTC; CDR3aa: CASSVAGVYGYTF
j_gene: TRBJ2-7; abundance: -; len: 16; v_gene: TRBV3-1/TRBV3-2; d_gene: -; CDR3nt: TGTGCCAGCAGCCAAGACGTCACTAGCCGCTCCTACGAGCAGTACTTC; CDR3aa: CASSQDVTSRSYEQYF
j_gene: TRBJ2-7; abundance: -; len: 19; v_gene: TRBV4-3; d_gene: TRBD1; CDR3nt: TGCGCCAGCAGCCAAGAGCGCGGGGGACAGGGAATTTTTGCCTACGAGCAGTACTTC; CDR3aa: CASSQERGGQGIFAYEQYF
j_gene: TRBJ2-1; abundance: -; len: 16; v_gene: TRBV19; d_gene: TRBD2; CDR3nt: TGTGCCAGTAGTAAGACTAGCGGGAGGCTTGGGAATGAGCAGTTCTTC; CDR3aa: CASSKTSGRLGNEQFF
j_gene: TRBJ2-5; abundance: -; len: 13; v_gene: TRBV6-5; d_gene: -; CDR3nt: TGTGCCAGCAACTACGGGCAGGGTGGGACCCAGTACTTC; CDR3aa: CASNYGQGGTQYF
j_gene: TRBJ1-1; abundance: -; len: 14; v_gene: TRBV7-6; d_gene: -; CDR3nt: TGTGCCAGCAGCTTAAGAGGAATGAACACTGAAGCTTTCTTT; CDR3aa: CASSLRGMNTEAFF
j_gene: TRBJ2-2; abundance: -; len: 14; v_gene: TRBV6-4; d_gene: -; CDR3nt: TGTGCCAGCAGTCCTCGTCCGAGCACCGGGGAGCTGTTTTTT; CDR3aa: CASSPRPSTGELFF
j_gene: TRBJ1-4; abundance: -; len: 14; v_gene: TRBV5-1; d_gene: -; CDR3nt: TGCGCCCCTACGGGAGACCGAGACAATGAAAAACTGTTTTTT; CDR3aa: CAPTGDRDNEKLFF
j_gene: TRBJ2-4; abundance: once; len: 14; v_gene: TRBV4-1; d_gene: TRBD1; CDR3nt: TGCGCCAGCAGCCAAGGGACAGGGAGCTGGATTCAGTACTTC; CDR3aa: CASSQGTGSWIQYF
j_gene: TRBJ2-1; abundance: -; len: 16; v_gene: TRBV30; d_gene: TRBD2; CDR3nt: TGTGCCTGGAGTGTTGGTGAAACTAGCGGGAGGAATGAGCAGTTCTTC; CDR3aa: CAWSVGETSGRNEQFF
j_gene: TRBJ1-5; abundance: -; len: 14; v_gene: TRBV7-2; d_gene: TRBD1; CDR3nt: TGTGCCAGCAGCTCACAGGGGAGCAATCAGCCCCAGCATTTT; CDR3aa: CASSSQGSNQPQHF
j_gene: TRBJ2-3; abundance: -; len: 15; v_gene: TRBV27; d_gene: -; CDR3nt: TGTGCCAGCAGTCCCCGAGCCGCCCGCACAGATACGCAGTATTTT; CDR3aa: CASSPRAARTDTQYF
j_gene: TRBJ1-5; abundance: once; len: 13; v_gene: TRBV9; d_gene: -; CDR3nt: TGTGCCAGCAGCCCAATGGGGGGGCAGCCCCAGCATTTT; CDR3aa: CASSPMGGQPQHF
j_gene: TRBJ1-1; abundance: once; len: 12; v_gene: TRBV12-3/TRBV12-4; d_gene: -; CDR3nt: TGTGCCAGCAGAAGCAGGGACACTGAAGCTTTCTTT; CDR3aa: CASRSRDTEAFF
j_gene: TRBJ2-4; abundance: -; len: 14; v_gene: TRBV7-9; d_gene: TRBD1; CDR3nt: TGTGCCAGCAGCTCAGAGGACAGGGTGAACATTCAGTACTTC; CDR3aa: CASSSEDRVNIQYF
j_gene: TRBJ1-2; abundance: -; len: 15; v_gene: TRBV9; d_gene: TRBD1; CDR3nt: TGTGCCAGCAGCCCTGGGACAGGGCAGGGGTATGGCTACACCTTC; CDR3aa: CASSPGTGQGYGYTF
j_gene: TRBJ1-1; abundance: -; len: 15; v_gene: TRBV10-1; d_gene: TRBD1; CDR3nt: TGCGCCAGCAGTGGGACAGGGGATTGGGGCACTGAAGCTTTCTTT; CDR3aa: CASSGTGDWGTEAFF
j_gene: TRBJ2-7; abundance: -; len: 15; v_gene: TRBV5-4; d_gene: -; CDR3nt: TGTGCCAGCAGCTTGGCCGGAAAAGCGGGCTACGAGCAGTACTTC; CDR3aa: CASSLAGKAGYEQYF
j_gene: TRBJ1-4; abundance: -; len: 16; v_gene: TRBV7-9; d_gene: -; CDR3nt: TGTGCCAGCAGCCAAACCCCGGGGTTGAGTGGTGAAAAACTGTTTTTT; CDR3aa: CASSQTPGLSGEKLFF
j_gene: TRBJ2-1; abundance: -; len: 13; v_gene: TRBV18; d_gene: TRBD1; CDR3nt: TGTGCCAGCTCTGGGGACAGCGGCCATGAGCAGTTCTTC; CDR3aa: CASSGDSGHEQFF
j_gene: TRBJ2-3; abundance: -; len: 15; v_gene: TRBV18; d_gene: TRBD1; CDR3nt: TGTGCCAGCTCACGGGGACAGGGGAGCACAGATACGCAGTATTTT; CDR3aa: CASSRGQGSTDTQYF
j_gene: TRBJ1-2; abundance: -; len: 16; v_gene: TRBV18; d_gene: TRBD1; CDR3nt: TGTGCCAGCTCTCCGGGACAGGGCGAAAGAAACTATGGCTACACCTTC; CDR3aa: CASSPGQGERNYGYTF
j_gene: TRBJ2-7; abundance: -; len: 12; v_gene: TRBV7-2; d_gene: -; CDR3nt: TGTGCCAGCAGCTCGCCCGGCTACGAGCAGTACTTC; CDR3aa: CASSSPGYEQYF
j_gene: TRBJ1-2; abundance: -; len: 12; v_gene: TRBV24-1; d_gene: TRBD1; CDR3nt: TGTGCCACGTCAGGGGGCTCCTATGGCTACACCTTC; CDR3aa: CATSGGSYGYTF
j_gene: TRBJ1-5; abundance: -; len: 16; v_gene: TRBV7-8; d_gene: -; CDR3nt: TGTGCCAGCAGCTTAGATCGGGGGTTGAGCAATCAGCCCCAGCATTTT; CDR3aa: CASSLDRGLSNQPQHF
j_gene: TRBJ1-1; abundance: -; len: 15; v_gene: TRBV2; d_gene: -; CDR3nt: TGTGTCGTCTCGTCCAGGGGCCACCGAGGGGCTGAAGCTTTCTTT; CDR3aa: CVVSSRGHRGAEAFF
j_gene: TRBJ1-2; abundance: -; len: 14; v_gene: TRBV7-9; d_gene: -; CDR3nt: TGTGCCAGCAGCCCGCCGGGACAAAGCTATGGCTACACCTTC; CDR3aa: CASSPPGQSYGYTF
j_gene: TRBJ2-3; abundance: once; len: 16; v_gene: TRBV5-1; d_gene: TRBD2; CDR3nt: TGCGCCAGCAGCCTCACAGCGGGACCGAGCTTGGATACGCAGTATTTT; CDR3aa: CASSLTAGPSLDTQYF
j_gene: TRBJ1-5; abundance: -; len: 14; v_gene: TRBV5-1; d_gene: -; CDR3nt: TGCGCCAGCAGCTTGGAAGGAGGGTTCCAGCCCCAGCATTTT; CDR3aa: CASSLEGGFQPQHF
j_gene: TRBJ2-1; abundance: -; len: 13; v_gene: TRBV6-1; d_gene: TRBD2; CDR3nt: TGTGCCAGCAGTGAAGAAAGGGGGACTAGCAAGCTCTTC; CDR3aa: CASSEERGTSKLF
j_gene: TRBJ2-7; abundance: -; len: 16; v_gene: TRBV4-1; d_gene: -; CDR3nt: TGCGCCAGCAGCCATTCCCGGGACTCCACTATATACGAGCAGTACTTC; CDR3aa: CASSHSRDSTIYEQYF
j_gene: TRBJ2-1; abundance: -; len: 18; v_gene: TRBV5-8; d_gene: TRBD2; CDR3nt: TGTGCCAGCAGCTGGGATGTTTCGGCACTAGCGGGCGAAGATGAGCAGTTCTTC; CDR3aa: CASSWDVSALAGEDEQFF
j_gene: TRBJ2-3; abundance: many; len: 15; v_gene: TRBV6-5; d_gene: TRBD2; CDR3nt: TGTGCCAGCAGTTATCGACTAGCGGACACAGATACGCAGTATTTT; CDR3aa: CASSYRLADTDTQYF
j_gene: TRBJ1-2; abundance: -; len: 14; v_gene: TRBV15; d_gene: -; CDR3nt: TGTGCCACCAGCGGACACGGACTATCTTCGGGCTACACCTTC; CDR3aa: CATSGHGLSSGYTF
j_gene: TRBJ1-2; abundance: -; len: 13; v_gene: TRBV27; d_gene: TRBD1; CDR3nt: TGTGCCAGCAGTACAGGGGGGCGGAAGGGCTACACCTTC; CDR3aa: CASSTGGRKGYTF
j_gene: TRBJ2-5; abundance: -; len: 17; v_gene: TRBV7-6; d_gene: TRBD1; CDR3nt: TGTGCCAGCAGTTCATCCCACGGACAGGGGCCCCAAGAGACCCAGTACTTC; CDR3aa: CASSSSHGQGPQETQYF
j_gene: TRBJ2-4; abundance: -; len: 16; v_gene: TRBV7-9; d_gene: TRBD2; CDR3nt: TGTGCCACCGTACAGGTGCCTGGGACTAGCGGAGGGATTCAGTACTTC; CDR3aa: CATVQVPGTSGGIQYF
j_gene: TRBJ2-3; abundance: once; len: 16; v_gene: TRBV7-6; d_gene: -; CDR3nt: TGTGCCAGCAGCACCGGCTCCACGGGAGGCACAGATACGCAGTATTTT; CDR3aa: CASSTGSTGGTDTQYF
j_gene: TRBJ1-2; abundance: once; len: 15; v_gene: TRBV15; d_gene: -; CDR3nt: TGTGCCACCAGCAGGGAATATCAGGTTAACTATGGCTACACCTTC; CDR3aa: CATSREYQVNYGYTF
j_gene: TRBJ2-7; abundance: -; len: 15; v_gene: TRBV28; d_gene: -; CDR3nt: TGTGCCAGCAGTGGCACAGGGTCCGGAGCCTACGAGCAGTACTTC; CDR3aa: CASSGTGSGAYEQYF
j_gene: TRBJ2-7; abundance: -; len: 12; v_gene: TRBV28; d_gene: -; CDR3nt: TGTGCCAGCAGTTTACGGGGCTACGAGCAGTACTTC; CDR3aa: CASSLRGYEQYF